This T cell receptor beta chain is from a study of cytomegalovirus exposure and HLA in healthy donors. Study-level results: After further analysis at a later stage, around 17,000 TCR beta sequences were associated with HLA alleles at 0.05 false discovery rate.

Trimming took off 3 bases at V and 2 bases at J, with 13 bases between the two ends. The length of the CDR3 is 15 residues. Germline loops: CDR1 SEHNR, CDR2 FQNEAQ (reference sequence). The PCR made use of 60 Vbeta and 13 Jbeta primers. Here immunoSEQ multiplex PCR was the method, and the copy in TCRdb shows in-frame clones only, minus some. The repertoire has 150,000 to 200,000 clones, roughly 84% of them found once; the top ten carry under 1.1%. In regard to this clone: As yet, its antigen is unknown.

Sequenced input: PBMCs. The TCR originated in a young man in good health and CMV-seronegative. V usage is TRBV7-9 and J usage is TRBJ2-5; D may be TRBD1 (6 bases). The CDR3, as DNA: TGTGCCAGCAGCTTTTACAGGGATGGGCAAGAGACCCAGTACTTC. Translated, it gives CASSFYRDGQETQYF.